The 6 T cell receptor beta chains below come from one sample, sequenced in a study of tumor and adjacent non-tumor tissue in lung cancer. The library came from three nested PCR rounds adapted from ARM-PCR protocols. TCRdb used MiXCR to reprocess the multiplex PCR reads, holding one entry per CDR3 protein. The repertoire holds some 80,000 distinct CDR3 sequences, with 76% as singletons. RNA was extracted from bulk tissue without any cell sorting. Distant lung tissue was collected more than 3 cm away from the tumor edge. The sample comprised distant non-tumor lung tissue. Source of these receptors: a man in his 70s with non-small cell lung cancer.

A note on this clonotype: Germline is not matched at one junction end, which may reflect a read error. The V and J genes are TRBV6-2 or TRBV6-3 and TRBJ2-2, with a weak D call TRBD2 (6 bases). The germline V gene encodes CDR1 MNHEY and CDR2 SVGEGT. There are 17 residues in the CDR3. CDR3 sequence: CASSYSILDGGTGVLFF. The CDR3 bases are TGTGCCAGCAGTTACTCTATTCTGGATGGCGGGACCGGGGTGCTGTTTTTT.

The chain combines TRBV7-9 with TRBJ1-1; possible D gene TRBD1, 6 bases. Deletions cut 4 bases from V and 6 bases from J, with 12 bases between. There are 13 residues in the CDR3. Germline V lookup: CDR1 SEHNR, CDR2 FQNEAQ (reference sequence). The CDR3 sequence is CASSSEGGSEAFF. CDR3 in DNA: TGTGCCAGCAGCTCTGAGGGGGGATCTGAAGCTTTCTTT.

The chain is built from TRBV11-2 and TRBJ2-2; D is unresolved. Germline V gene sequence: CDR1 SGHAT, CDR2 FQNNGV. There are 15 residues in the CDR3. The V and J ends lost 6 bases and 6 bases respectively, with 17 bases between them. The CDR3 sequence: CASRYMDLVAGELFF. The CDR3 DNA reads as TGTGCCAGCAGGTACATGGACCTAGTAGCCGGGGAGCTGTTTTTT.

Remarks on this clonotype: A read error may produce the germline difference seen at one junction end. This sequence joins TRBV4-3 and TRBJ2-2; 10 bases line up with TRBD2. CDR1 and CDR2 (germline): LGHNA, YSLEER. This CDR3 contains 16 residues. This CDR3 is CASSPITSGILGELFF. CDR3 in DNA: TGTGCCAGTAGCCCTATAACTAGCGGGATACTGGGGGAGCTGTTTTTT.

The CDR3 region has the DNA TGCGCCAGCAGCCGGACAGTATCGGGAGAGGGGAACGAGCAGTACTTC. As protein: CASSRTVSGEGNEQYF. This chain uses TRBV4-1 with TRBJ2-7; D is tentatively TRBD1 or TRBD2 (6 bases each). The CDR3 sequence is 16 residues long. The germline V gene has CDR1 MGHRA and CDR2 YSYEKL. Between the trimmed V and J ends, which lost 4 bases and 5 bases, there was a span of 21 bases.

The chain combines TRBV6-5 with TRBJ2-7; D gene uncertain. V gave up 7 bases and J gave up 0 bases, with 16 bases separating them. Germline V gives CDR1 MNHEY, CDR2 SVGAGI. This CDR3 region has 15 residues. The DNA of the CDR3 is TGTGCCAGCACCCCCCTACCGCGAGACTCCTACGAGCAGTACTTC. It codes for CASTPLPRDSYEQYF.